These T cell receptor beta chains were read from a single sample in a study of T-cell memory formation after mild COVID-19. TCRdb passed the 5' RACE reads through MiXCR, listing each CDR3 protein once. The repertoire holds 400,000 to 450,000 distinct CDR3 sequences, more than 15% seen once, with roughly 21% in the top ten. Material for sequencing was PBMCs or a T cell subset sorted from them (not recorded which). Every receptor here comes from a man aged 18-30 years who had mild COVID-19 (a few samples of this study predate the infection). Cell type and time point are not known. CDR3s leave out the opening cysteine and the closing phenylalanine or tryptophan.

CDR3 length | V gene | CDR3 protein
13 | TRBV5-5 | ASSFAPGQGETQY
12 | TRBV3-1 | ASSQGESYNEQF
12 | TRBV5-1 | ASSVTGPGNTIY
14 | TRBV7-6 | ASKGGDRGYNSPLH
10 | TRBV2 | ASKRAGSPLH
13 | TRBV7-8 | ASSLGARGYSPLH
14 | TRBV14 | ASSQRADSSYNEQF
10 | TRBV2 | ASSAGGQPLH
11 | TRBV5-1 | ASGGQGRNEQF
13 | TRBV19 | ASHPPEGEGDTQY
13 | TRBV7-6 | ASSLAWGIASPLH
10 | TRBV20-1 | SAPSDYNEQF
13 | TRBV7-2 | ASSSGLAGTDTQY
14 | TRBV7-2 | ASSPNLRGSGNTIY
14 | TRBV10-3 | AISELRDDLSDTQY
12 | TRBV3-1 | ASSLTPVGNIQY
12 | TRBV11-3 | ASSSTGGADEQF
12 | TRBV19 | ASKDRPPRDIQY
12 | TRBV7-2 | ASSLSRLNTEAF
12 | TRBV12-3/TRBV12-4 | ASRLAPKIGELF
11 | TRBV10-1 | ASSRRGSDTQY
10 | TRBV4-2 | ASKFATGELF
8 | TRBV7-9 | ASSLDEQF
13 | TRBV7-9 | ASSTDTDSNQPQH